This is a list of T cell receptor beta chains from one sample in a study of blood T cells in healthy people across ages. TCRdb re-analysed the 5' RACE reads in MiXCR, keeping a single row per CDR3 protein. The repertoire holds about 730,000 distinct CDR3 sequences, approximately 43% seen once, with less than 25% in the top ten. Material for sequencing was blood. Source of these receptors: a woman aged 55-75 years in good health. Both conserved end residues are part of each CDR3. A D gene is named only where the DNA matches it firmly. Some rows mark clone size as missing; the rest say once, few, many or name a class of expanded clone.

TRBJ2-6 | TRBV15 | - | - | CATSSPRTSSGANVLTF | TGTGCCACCAGCTCCCCGAGAACATCCTCTGGGGCCAACGTCCTGACTTTC
TRBJ2-5 | TRBV7-2 | TRBD2 | - | CASSLGAGGRETRYF | TGTGCCAGCAGCTTAGGAGCGGGGGGCCGGGAGACCCGGTACTTC
TRBJ2-5 | TRBV7-9 | - | - | CAVQPLSQETQYF | TGTGCCGTTCAACCCCTGTCCCAAGAGACCCAGTACTTC
TRBJ2-1 | TRBV3-1 | TRBD2 | - | CASSPGGPNEQFF | TGTGCCAGCAGCCCGGGGGGGCCGAATGAGCAGTTCTTC
TRBJ2-7 | TRBV5-6 | - | - | CASSVPASYEQYF | TGTGCCAGCAGCGTGCCAGCCTCCTACGAGCAGTACTTC
TRBJ2-3 | TRBV7-3 | TRBD2 | - | CASSAGLESGGALDTQYF | TGTGCCAGCAGCGCAGGCCTGGAGAGCGGGGGGGCCTTAGATACGCAGTATTTT
TRBJ1-1 | TRBV29-1 | - | few | CSVEGGSRGTEAFF | TGCAGCGTTGAGGGGGGAAGCAGAGGGACTGAAGCTTTCTTT
TRBJ1-1 | TRBV27 | TRBD1 | - | CAGSLRKGGGTEAFF | TGTGCTGGCAGTTTGAGGAAAGGGGGCGGCACTGAAGCTTTCTTT
TRBJ2-2 | TRBV11-2 | TRBD2 | - | CASSLEPAGVTGELFF | TGTGCCAGCAGCCTTGAACCAGCGGGAGTCACCGGGGAGCTGTTTTTT
TRBJ1-1 | TRBV7-6 | - | - | CASNLVQGLMNTEAFF | TGTGCCAGCAACTTAGTCCAGGGACTCATGAACACTGAAGCTTTCTTT
TRBJ2-1 | TRBV9 | - | many | CASSPSTGSSYNEQFF | TGTGCCAGCAGCCCTTCGACCGGGAGCTCCTACAATGAGCAGTTCTTC
TRBJ2-7 | TRBV4-2 | TRBD2 | - | CASSQDWRGTSGSEQYF | TGTGCCAGCAGCCAAGATTGGCGTGGGACTAGCGGGAGCGAGCAGTACTTC
TRBJ1-2 | TRBV27 | - | - | CASSPGALYGYTF | TGTGCCAGCAGTCCCGGGGCCCTCTATGGCTACACCTTC
TRBJ2-1 | TRBV29-1 | TRBD2 | many | CSAGTSGSRNEQFF | TGCAGCGCTGGCACTAGCGGGAGTCGAAATGAGCAGTTCTTC
TRBJ1-6 | TRBV20-1 | - | - | CSADQGLDNSPLHF | TGCAGTGCTGACCAGGGGCTGGATAATTCACCCCTCCACTTT
TRBJ1-2 | TRBV7-2 | - | few | CASSLVGFEGYTF | TGTGCCAGCAGCTTAGTGGGGTTTGAAGGCTACACCTTC
TRBJ2-2 | TRBV5-1 | - | - | CASSDGIYGELFF | TGCGCCAGCAGCGACGGGATTTACGGGGAGCTGTTTTTT
TRBJ2-1 | TRBV7-6 | TRBD2 | few | CASSVDTGRYNEQFF | TGTGCCAGCAGCGTAGACACCGGGAGGTACAATGAGCAGTTCTTC
TRBJ2-7 | TRBV20-1 | - | - | CSASSGPTGGSYEQYF | TGCAGTGCTAGTTCGGGGCCGACTGGGGGCTCCTACGAGCAGTACTTC
TRBJ2-1 | TRBV29-1 | - | few | CSALDRSTRPYNEQFF | TGCAGCGCCTTGGACAGATCGACCCGCCCTTACAATGAGCAGTTCTTC
TRBJ1-1 | TRBV5-5 | - | - | CASSMILGRGGEAFF | TGTGCCAGCAGCATGATTCTTGGAAGGGGCGGTGAAGCTTTCTTT
TRBJ2-3 | TRBV4-2 | TRBD2 | - | CASSQVGETSEGRPYF | TGTGCCAGCAGCCAAGTGGGGGAAACTAGCGAGGGGCGGCCGTATTTT
TRBJ1-4 | TRBV12-3/TRBV12-4 | TRBD1 | few | CASTLTGGVEKLFF | TGTGCCAGCACCTTGACAGGGGGCGTTGAAAAACTGTTTTTT
TRBJ2-5 | TRBV15 | TRBD1 | - | CATSRPPGQGQETQYF | TGTGCCACCAGCAGACCTCCGGGACAGGGGCAAGAGACCCAGTACTTC
TRBJ2-7 | TRBV14 | - | many | CASSPTAYEQYF | TGTGCCAGCAGCCCGACAGCTTACGAGCAGTACTTC
TRBJ1-5 | TRBV29-1 | - | - | CSVSVQDQPQHF | TGCAGCGTTTCAGTCCAAGATCAGCCCCAGCATTTT
TRBJ2-7 | TRBV9 | TRBD2 | few | CASSVAPSGDYEQYF | TGTGCCAGCAGCGTAGCGCCTAGCGGGGATTACGAGCAGTACTTC
TRBJ1-2 | TRBV20-1 | TRBD1 | - | CSAYNQGGYGYTF | TGCAGTGCTTACAATCAGGGGGGCTATGGCTACACCTTC
TRBJ2-5 | TRBV15 | - | few | CATSRDLGSNEQYF | TGTGCCACCAGCAGAGATCTAGGCAGCAATGAGCAGTACTTC
TRBJ1-2 | TRBV7-3 | - | few | CASSSQIGYGYTF | TGTGCCAGCAGCTCACAGATAGGCTATGGCTACACCTTC
TRBJ1-2 | TRBV24-1 | - | - | CATSDDTRGGGYTF | TGTGCCACCAGTGATGACACACGGGGCGGTGGCTACACCTTC
TRBJ2-3 | TRBV7-2 | - | few | CASSLEVGIGTDTQYF | TGTGCCAGCAGCTTAGAGGTCGGGATTGGCACAGATACGCAGTATTTT
TRBJ2-2 | TRBV6-5 | - | once | CASSRSGAVNTGELFF | TGTGCCAGCAGTAGATCGGGGGCGGTGAACACCGGGGAGCTGTTTTTT
TRBJ2-5 | TRBV10-3 | TRBD1 | many | CAIAGTALGEQETQYF | TGTGCCATCGCTGGGACAGCTCTGGGGGAACAAGAGACCCAGTACTTC
TRBJ1-1 | TRBV4-2 | - | - | CASSQDGVREMNTEAFF | TGTGCCAGCAGCCAAGATGGGGTAAGAGAGATGAACACTGAAGCTTTCTTT
TRBJ2-1 | TRBV11-2 | TRBD2 | - | CASSIRLAGGGNEQFF | TGTGCCAGCAGCATCCGACTAGCGGGTGGTGGCAATGAGCAGTTCTTC
TRBJ2-3 | TRBV9 | - | - | CAGSVREGGTDTQYF | TGTGCCGGCAGCGTACGGGAAGGAGGCACAGATACGCAGTATTTT
TRBJ2-1 | TRBV9 | TRBD2 | few | CASSATPKERGGVFF | TGTGCCAGCAGCGCTACACCGAAAGAGCGGGGGGGCGTGTTCTTC